This T cell receptor (beta chain) is drawn from a study of T cell repertoires in cytomegalovirus infection. Overall study: Newly reported HLA-C-restricted and thoroughly characterized HLA-B-restricted CMV epitopes were employed. Signatures in public TCR beta sequences pointed to both CMV infection and matching HLA type. General observations from the study: The ex vivo response showed dominance by HLA-C-restricted CMV-specific TCR beta clonotypes. Of the TCR beta families, the public ones yielded a cumulative frequency that identified carriers of CMV plus the relevant HLA.

TCRdb reprocessed the reads via MiXCR and lists one record per CDR3 protein. The sample consists of roughly 920,000 distinct CDR3 sequences, 25% to 40% of them appearing once. In germline, CDR1 is SEHNR, CDR2 FQNEAQ (reference sequence). The CDR3 contains 15 residues. V gave up 6 bases and J gave up 4 bases, with 16 bases separating them. This clonotype was seen a handful of times. Its target is not known. The chain joins TRBV7-9 to TRBJ2-1; D possibly corresponds to TRBD1 (5 bases). The material was cultured CD8+ T cells from PBMCs, obtained from culture after CMV antigen stimulation. The receptor comes from a human donor in good health (CMV status not recorded). Some clones in this sample may be carry-over from other donors' samples. Here the CDR3 DNA reads TGTGCCAGCAGAGGGGATCCTAATGGATACAATGAGCAGTTCTTC. Amino acid sequence: CASRGDPNGYNEQFF.